The clone carrying this T cell receptor beta chain was recorded many times. The target antigen is unknown. Germline V CDR1 and CDR2: SGHNT, YYREEE (reference sequence). The junction had 11 bases not matched to a gene; V was cut back by 4 bases and J by 11 bases. The CDR3 is 13 residues long. The data were taken from a study of CD8 T cells in ankylosing spondylitis. Study results and caveats: Reports say disease-linked clones showed up significantly more in matched ankylosing spondylitis synovial fluid. Apparently characteristic of ankylosing spondylitis blood was a TCR beta motif (under ten highly homologous variants).

TCRdb itself ran the 5' RACE reads through MiXCR, one entry per CDR3 protein. The sample contains around 150,000 distinct CDR3 sequences, roughly 6.6% of which appear only once. This clonotype was sampled from a female donor with ankylosing spondylitis or in good health (not recorded which). The chain uses TRBV5-4 and TRBJ1-1; the match to TRBD1 covers 7 bases. Sequenced: blood, either unsorted or a sorted T cell fraction (not recorded which). The CDR3 DNA reads as TGTGCCAGCAGCCAAATTCAGGGGGATGGGGCTTTCTTT. Residues: CASSQIQGDGAFF.